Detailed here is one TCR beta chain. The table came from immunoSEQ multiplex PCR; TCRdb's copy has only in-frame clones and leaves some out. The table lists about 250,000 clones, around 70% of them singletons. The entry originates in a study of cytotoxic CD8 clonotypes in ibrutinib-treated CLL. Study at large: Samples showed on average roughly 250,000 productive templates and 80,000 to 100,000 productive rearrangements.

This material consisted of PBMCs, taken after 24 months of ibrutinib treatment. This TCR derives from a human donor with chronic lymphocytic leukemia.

The CDR3 nucleotides read TGTGCCAGCAGCTTATTCGGGACTGGTATTACGTCCGGGGAGCTGTTTTTT. It is translated as CASSLFGTGITSGELFF. The chain joins TRBV7-3 to TRBJ2-2; D possibly corresponds to TRBD2 (6 bases). V gave up 2 bases and J gave up 6 bases, with 19 bases separating them. Per germline, CDR1 SGHTA and CDR2 FQGTGA. CDR3 length: 17 amino acids.